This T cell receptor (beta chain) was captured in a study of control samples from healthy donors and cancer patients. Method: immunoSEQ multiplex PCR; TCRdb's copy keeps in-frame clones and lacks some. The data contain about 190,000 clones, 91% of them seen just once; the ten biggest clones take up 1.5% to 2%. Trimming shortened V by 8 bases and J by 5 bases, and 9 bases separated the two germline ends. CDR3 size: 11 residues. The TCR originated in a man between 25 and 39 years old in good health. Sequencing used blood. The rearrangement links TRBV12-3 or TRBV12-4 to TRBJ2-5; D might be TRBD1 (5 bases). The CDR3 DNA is TGTGCCAGCTCTAAGGGGGAGACCCAGTACTTC. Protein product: CASSKGETQYF.